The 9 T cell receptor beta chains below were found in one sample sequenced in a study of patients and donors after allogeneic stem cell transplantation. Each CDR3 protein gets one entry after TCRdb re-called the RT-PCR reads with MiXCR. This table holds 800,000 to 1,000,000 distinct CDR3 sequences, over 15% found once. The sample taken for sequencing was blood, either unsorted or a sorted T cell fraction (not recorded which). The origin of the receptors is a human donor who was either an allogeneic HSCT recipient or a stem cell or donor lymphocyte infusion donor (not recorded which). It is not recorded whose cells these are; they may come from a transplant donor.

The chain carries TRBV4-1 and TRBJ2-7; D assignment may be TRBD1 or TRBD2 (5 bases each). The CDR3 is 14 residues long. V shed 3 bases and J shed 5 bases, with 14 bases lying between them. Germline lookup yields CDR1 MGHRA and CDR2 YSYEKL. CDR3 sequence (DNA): TGCGCCAGCAGCCAGCCGGGGACCTTAAACGAGCAGTACTTC. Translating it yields CASSQPGTLNEQYF.

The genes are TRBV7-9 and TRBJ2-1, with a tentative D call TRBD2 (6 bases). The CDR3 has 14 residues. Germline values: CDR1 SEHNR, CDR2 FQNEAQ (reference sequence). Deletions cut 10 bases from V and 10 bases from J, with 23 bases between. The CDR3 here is CATPSGLRSPEQFF. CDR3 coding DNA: TGTGCCACCCCCTCGGGACTCCGTTCGCCCGAGCAGTTCTTC.

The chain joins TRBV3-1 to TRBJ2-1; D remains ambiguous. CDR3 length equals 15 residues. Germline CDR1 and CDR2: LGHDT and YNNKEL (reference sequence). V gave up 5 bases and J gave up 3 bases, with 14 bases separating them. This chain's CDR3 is CASSGRVGNYNEQFF. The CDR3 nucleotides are TGTGCCAGCAGCGGTCGGGTGGGGAACTACAATGAGCAGTTCTTC.

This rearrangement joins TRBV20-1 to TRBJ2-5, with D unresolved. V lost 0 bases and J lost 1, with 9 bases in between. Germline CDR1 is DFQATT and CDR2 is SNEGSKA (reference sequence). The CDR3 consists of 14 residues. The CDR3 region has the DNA TGCAGTGCTAGAGATATTGGGTTCCAAGAGACCCAGTACTTC. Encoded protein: CSARDIGFQETQYF.

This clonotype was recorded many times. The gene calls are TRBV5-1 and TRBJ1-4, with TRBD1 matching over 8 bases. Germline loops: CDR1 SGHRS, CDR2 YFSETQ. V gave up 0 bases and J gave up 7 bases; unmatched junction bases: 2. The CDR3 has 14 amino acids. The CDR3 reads CASSLGTGGEKLFF. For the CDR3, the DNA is TGCGCCAGCAGCTTGGGTACAGGGGGTGAAAAACTGTTTTTT.

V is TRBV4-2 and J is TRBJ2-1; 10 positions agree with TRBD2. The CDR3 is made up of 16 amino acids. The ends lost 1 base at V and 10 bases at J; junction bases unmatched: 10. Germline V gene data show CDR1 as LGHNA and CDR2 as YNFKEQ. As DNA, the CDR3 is TGTGCCAGCAGCCAAGTGTCAGCGGGGGGGCCATACGAGCAGTTCTTC. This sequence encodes CASSQVSAGGPYEQFF.

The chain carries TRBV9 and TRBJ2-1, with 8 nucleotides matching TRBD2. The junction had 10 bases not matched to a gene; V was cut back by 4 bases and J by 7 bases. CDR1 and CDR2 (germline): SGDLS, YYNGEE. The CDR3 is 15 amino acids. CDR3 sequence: CASSMSGSEGNEQFF. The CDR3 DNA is TGTGCCAGCAGCATGAGCGGGAGTGAAGGAAATGAGCAGTTCTTC.

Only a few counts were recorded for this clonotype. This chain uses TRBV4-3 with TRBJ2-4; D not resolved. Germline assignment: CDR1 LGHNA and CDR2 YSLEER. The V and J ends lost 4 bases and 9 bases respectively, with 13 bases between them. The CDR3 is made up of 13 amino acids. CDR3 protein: CASSPTVKGIQYF. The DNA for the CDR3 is TGCGCCAGCAGCCCGACCGTGAAGGGCATTCAGTACTTC.

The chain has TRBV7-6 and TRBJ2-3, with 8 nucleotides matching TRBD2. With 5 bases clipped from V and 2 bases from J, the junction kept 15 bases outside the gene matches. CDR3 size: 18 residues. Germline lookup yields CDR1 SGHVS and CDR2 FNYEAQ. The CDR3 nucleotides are TGTGCCAGCAGCCGTAGACTAGCGCCCGGGGGGAACACAGATACGCAGTATTTT. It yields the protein CASSRRLAPGGNTDTQYF.